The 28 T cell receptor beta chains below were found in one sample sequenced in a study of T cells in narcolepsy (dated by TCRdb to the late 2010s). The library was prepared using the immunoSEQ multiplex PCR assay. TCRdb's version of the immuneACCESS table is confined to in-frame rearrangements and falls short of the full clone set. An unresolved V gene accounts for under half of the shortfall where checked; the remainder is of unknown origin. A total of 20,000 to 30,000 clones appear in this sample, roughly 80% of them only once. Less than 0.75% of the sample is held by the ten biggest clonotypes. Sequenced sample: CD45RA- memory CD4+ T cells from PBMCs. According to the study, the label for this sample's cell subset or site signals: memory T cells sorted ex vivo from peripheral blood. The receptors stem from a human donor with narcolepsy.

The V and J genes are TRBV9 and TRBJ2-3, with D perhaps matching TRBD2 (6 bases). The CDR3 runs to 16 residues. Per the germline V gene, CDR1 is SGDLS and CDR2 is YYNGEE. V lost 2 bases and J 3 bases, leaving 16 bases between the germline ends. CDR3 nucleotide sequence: TGTGCCAGCAGCGTCCCGGACTACCCTCTAACAGATACGCAGTATTTT. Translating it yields CASSVPDYPLTDTQYF.

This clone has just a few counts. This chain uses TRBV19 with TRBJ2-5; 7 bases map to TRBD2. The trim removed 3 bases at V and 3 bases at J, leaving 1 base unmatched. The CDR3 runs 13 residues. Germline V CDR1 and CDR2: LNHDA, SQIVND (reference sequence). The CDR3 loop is CASSMTSKETQYF. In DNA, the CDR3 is TGTGCCAGTAGTATGACTAGCAAAGAGACCCAGTACTTC. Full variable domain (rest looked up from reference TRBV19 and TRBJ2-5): DGGITQSPKYLFRKEGQNVTLSCEQNLNHDAMYWYRQDPGQGLRLIYYSQIVNDFQKGDIAEGYSVSREKKESFPLTVTSAQKNPTAFYLCASSMTSKETQYFGPGTRLLVL.

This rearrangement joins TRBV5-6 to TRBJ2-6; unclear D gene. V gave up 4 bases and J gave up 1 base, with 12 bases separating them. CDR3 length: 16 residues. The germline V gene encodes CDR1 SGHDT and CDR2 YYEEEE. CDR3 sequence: CASSPVVQSGANVLTF. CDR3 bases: TGTGCCAGCAGCCCGGTGGTCCAATCTGGGGCCAACGTCCTGACTTTC.

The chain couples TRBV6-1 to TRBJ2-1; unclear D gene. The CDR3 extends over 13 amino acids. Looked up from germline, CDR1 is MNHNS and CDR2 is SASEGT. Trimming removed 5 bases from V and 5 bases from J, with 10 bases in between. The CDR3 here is CASSLQVHNEQFF. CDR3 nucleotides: TGTGCCAGCAGTTTGCAGGTTCACAATGAGCAGTTCTTC.

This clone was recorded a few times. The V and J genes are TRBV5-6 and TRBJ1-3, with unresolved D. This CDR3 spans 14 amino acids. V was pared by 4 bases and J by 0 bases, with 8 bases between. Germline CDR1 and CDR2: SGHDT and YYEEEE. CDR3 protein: CASSLGLSGNTIYF. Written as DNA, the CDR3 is TGTGCCAGCAGCCTCGGACTCTCTGGAAACACCATATATTTT. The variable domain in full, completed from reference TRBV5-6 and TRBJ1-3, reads DAGVTQSPTHLIKTRGQQVTLRCSPKSGHDTVSWYQQALGQGPQFIFQYYEEEERQRGNFPDRFSGHQFPNYSSELNVNALLLGDSALYLCASSLGLSGNTIYFGEGSWLTVV.

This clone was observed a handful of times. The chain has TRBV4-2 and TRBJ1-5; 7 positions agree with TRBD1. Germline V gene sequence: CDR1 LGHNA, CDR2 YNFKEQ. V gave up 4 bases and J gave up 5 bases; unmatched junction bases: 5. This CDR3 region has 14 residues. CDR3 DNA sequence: TGTGCCAGCAGCCCGACAGGGACTTATCAGCCCCAGCATTTT. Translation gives CASSPTGTYQPQHF.

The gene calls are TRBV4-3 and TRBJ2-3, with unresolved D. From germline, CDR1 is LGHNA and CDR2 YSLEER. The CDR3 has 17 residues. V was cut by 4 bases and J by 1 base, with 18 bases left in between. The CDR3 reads CASSPRAAGAGTDTQYF. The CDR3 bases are TGCGCCAGCAGCCCCCGCGCGGCAGGTGCGGGCACAGATACGCAGTATTTT.

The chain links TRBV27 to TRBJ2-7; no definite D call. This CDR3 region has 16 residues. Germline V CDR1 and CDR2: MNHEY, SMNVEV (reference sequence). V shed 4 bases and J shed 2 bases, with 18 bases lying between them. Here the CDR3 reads CASSSFGRFPPYEQYF. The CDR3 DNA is TGTGCCAGCAGTTCCTTCGGGCGGTTCCCTCCCTACGAGCAGTACTTC.

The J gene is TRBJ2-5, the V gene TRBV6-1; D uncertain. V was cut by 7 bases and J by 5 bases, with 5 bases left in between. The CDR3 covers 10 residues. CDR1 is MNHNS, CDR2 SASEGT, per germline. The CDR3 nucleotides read TGTGCCAGCAATGGGGAGACCCAGTACTTC. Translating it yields CASNGETQYF.

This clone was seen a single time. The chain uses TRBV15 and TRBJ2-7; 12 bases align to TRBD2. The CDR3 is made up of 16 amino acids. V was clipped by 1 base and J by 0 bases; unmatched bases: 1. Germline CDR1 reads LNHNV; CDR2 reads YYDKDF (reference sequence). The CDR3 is CATSRASGGASYEQYF. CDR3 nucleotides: TGTGCCACCAGCAGAGCTAGCGGGGGGGCCTCCTACGAGCAGTACTTC. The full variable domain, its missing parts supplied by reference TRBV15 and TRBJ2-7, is DAMVIQNPRYQVTQFGKPVTLSCSQTLNHNVMYWYQQKSSQAPKLLFHYYDKDFNNEADTPDNFQSRRPNTSFCFLDIRSPGLGDTAMYLCATSRASGGASYEQYFGPGTRLTVT.

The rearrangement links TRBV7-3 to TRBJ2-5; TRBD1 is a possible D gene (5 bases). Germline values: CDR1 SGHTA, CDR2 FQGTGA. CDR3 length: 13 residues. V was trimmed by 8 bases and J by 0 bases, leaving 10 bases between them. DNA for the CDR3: TGTGCCAGCGCCCAGGGTAACCAAGAGACCCAGTACTTC. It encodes CASAQGNQETQYF.

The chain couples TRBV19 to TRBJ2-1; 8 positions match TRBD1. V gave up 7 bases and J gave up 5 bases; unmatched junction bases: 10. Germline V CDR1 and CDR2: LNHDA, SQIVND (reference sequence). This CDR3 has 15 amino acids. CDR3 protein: CASNNGQGRNNEQFF. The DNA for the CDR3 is TGTGCCAGTAATAATGGACAGGGAAGGAACAATGAGCAGTTCTTC.

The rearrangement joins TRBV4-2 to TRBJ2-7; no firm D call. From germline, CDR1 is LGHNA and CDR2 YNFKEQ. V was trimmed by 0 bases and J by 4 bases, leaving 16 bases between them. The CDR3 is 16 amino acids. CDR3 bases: TGTGCCAGCAGCCAAGATCCGCAGTCCATAGGGTACGAGCAGTACTTC. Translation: CASSQDPQSIGYEQYF.

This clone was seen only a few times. The DNA of the CDR3 is TGTGCCAGCAGCAAAGATAATCAGCCCCAGCATTTT. This translates into CASSKDNQPQHF. The gene calls are TRBV5-6 and TRBJ1-5; unclear D gene. V was cut by 4 bases and J by 4 bases, with 6 bases left in between. CDR3 length equals 12 residues. Germline CDR1 is SGHDT and CDR2 is YYEEEE.

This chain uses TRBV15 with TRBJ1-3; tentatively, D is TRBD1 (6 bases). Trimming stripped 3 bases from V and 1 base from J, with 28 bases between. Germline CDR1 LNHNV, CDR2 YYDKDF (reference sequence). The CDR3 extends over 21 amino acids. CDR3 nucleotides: TGTGCCACCAGCAGGGACCTCGGCGGGGGCTACAAAGGTCCGTCTGGAAACACCATATATTTT. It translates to CATSRDLGGGYKGPSGNTIYF.

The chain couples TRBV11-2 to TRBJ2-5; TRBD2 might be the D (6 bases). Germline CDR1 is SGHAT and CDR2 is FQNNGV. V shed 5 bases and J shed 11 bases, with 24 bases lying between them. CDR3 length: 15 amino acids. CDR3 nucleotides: TGTGCCAGCAGCCACCACCGGGACTCCCCCCGGGAGCAGTACTTC. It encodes CASSHHRDSPREQYF.

In nucleotides, the CDR3 is TGTGCCAGCAGCCCGGACAGGGTCAGCTCCTACGAGCAGTACTTC. This gives the protein CASSPDRVSSYEQYF. The genes are TRBV11-1 and TRBJ2-5; 8 bases map to TRBD1. The DNA end lines up better with TRBJ2-7; the J call may be wrong. CDR1 SGHAT and CDR2 FQDESV come from the germline V gene (reference sequence). The CDR3 contains 15 residues.

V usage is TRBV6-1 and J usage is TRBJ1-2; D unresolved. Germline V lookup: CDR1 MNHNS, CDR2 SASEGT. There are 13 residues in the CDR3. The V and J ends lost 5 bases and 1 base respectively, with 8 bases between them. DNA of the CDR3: TGTGCCAGCAGTACCGGGTTTAACTATGGCTACACCTTC. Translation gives CASSTGFNYGYTF.

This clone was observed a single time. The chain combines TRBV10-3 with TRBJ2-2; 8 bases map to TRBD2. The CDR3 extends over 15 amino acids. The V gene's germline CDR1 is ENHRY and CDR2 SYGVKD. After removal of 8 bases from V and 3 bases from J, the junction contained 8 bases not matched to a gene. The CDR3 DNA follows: TGTGCCATCGGAGCGGGAGCGACGTACACCGGGGAGCTGTTTTTT. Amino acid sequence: CAIGAGATYTGELFF.

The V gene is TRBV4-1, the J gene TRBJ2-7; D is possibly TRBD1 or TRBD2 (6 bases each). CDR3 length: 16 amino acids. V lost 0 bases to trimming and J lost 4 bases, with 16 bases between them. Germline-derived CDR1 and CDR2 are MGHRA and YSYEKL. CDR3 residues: CASSQDRGGGRYEQYF. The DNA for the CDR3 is TGCGCCAGCAGCCAAGATCGCGGAGGGGGAAGGTACGAGCAGTACTTC.

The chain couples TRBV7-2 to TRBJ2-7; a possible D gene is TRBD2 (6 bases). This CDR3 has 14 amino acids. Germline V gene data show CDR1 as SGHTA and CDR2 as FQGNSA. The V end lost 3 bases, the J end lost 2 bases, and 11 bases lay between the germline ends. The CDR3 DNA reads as TGTGCCAGCAGCTTGGGGACTCTCACCTACGAGCAGTACTTC. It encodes CASSLGTLTYEQYF.

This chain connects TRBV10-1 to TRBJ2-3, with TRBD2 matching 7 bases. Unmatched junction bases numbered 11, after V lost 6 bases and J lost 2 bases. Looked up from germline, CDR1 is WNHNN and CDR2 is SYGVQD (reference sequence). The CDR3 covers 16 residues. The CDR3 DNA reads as TGCGCCAGCAGCGACCTTGGAGGGAGGGACACAGATACGCAGTATTTT. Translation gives CASSDLGGRDTDTQYF.

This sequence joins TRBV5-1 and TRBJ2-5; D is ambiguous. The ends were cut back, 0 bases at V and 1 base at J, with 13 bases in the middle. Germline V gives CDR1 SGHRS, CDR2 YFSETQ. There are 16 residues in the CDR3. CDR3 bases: TGCGCCAGCAGCTTGGGGGCACCCAGGACCCAAGAGACCCAGTACTTC. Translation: CASSLGAPRTQETQYF.

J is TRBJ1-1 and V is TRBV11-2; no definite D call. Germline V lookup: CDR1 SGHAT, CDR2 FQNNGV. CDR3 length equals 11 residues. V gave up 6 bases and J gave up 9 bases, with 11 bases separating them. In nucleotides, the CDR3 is TGTGCCAGCAGAAATGCCCCCCAAGCTTTCTTT. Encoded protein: CASRNAPQAFF.

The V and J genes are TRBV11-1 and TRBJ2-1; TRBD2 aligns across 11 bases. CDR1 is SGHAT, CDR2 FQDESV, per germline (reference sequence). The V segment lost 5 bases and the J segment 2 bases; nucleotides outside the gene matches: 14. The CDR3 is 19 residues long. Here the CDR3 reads CASSQPTSGATGTYNEQFF. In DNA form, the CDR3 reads TGTGCCAGCAGCCAACCGACTAGCGGGGCCACAGGGACCTACAATGAGCAGTTCTTC.

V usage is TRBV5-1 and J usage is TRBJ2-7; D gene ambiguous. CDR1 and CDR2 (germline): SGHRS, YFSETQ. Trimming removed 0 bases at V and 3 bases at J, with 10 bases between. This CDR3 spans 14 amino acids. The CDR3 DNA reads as TGCGCCAGCAGCTTGGGACGGGTAGGCTACGAGCAGTACTTC. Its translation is CASSLGRVGYEQYF.

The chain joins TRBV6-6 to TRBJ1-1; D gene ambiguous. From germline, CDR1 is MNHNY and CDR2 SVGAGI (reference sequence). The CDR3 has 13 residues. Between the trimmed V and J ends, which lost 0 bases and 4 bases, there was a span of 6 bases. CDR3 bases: TGTGCCAGCAGTTACTCGGAATTCACTGAAGCTTTCTTT. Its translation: CASSYSEFTEAFF.

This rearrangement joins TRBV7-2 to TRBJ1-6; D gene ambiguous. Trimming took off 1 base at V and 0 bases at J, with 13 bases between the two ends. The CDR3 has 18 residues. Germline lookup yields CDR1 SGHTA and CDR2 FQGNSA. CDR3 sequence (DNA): TGTGCCAGCAGCTTAGAAGCCTCCTCGAGCTCCTATAATTCACCCCTCCACTTT. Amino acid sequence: CASSLEASSSSYNSPLHF.